This TCR beta chain was profiled in a study of T cells in Graves' hyperthyroidism and ophthalmopathy. Germline-derived CDR1 and CDR2 are SNHLY and FYNNEI. The ends were cut back, 3 bases at V and 1 base at J, with 6 bases in the middle. This CDR3 contains 13 residues. This clonotype was found many times. Amplification yielded TCR beta CDR3 regions, with RNA transcripts as the source. Primed by the HTBI set, a first-round RT-PCR was run on the TCR CDR3. TCRdb itself ran the multiplex PCR reads through MiXCR, one entry per CDR3 protein. The sample records 560,000 or so distinct CDR3 sequences, 40% to 55% being singletons.

This receptor was taken from a woman under 30 with Graves' hyperthyroidism. This chain connects TRBV2 to TRBJ1-2; D is unclear. Sequences were obtained from peripheral blood or thyroid tissue (not recorded which). The chain's CDR3 is CASSEEDNYGYTF. The CDR3 DNA is TGTGCCAGCAGTGAGGAGGATAACTATGGCTACACCTTC.